Shown below are 28 T cell receptor beta chains from a single sample sequenced in a study of blood T cell repertoires in COVID-19. The protocol was immunoSEQ multiplex PCR, while the TCRdb copy is restricted to in-frame clones and leaves out a portion. The sample lists approximately 330,000 clones; 70% to 90% were seen once. The specimen was PBMCs or T cells enriched from blood (not recorded which). All receptors derive from a woman between 35 and 50 years old with acute COVID-19.

This clone was observed a few times. The genes are TRBV6-1 and TRBJ1-1; D unclear. V was clipped by 3 bases and J by 5 bases, with 7 bases between them. The CDR3 length is 12 residues. Germline loops: CDR1 MNHNS, CDR2 SASEGT. In DNA form, the CDR3 reads TGTGCCAGCAGTGAGTACTCGACTGAAGCTTTCTTT. This gives the protein CASSEYSTEAFF.

CDR3 nucleotide sequence: TGTGCCAGCAGCCAAGTGGGGGCGGGAGGCGGATTCAATGAGCAGTTCTTC. It encodes CASSQVGAGGGFNEQFF. J is TRBJ2-1 and V is TRBV4-2; TRBD2 matches 8 bases. V shed 1 base, J shed 6 bases, and the junction held 11 bases outside the gene matches. The CDR3 runs 17 residues. Germline V lookup: CDR1 LGHNA, CDR2 YNFKEQ.

The chain is built from TRBV20-1 and TRBJ2-2, with TRBD2 matching 9 bases. V gave up 3 bases and J gave up 4 bases; unmatched junction bases: 6. This CDR3 has 15 residues. Germline V lookup: CDR1 DFQATT, CDR2 SNEGSKA (reference sequence). In DNA form, the CDR3 reads TGCAGTGCTAGTAGTAGCGGGAGAGGCACCGGGGAGCTGTTTTTT. Encoded protein: CSASSSGRGTGELFF.

This chain links TRBV9 with TRBJ1-2, with a weak D call TRBD1 (6 bases). Germline CDR1 is SGDLS and CDR2 is YYNGEE. This CDR3 spans 14 amino acids. V was clipped by 4 bases and J by 8 bases, with 18 bases between them. CDR3 coding DNA: TGTGCCAGCAGCCCCGTACAGGGTGGCAGCGGCTACACCTTC. This gives the protein CASSPVQGGSGYTF.

In this sample, this clone turned up once. The V gene is TRBV7-8, the J gene TRBJ2-3, with D tentatively TRBD1 (6 bases). V lost 5 bases and J 0 bases, leaving 21 bases between the germline ends. This CDR3 is 18 amino acids long. CDR1 is SGHVS, CDR2 FQNEAQ, per germline. The CDR3 reads CASSADPVFGGSTDTQYF. The CDR3 nucleotides read TGTGCCAGCAGCGCAGACCCTGTATTTGGGGGCAGCACAGATACGCAGTATTTT. Variable domain in full (rest from reference TRBV7-8 and TRBJ2-3): GAGVSQSPRYKVAKRGQDVALRCDPISGHVSLFWYQQALGQGPEFLTYFQNEAQLDKSGLPSDRFFAERPEGSVSTLKIQRTQQEDSAVYLCASSADPVFGGSTDTQYFGPGTRLTVL.

The DNA for the CDR3 is TGTGCCACCAGTGATGGGGGCAGCTATGGCTACACCTTC. It yields the protein CATSDGGSYGYTF. The rearrangement links TRBV24-1 to TRBJ1-2, with D maybe TRBD1 (6 bases). V dropped 3 bases and J dropped 4 bases, with 8 bases sitting between them. Germline values: CDR1 KGHDR, CDR2 SFDVKD. The CDR3 totals 13 residues.

DNA of the CDR3: TGTGCCATCAGTGAGGGCACCCGAAGCACAGATACGCAGTATTTT. Its translation: CAISEGTRSTDTQYF. This rearrangement joins TRBV10-3 to TRBJ2-3; D is unclear. V was cut by 2 bases and J by 0 bases, with 9 bases left in between. The germline CDR1 and CDR2 sequences are ENHRY and SYGVKD. This CDR3 is built from 15 residues.

This chain uses TRBV6-5 with TRBJ2-5; TRBD1 might be the D (6 bases). This CDR3 contains 13 residues. Germline V CDR1 and CDR2: MNHEY, SVGAGI. Trimming shortened V by 6 bases and J by 2 bases, and 10 bases separated the two germline ends. CDR3 region: CASRGAVQETQYF. The CDR3 DNA follows: TGTGCCAGCAGGGGGGCAGTACAAGAGACCCAGTACTTC.

V is TRBV5-1 and J is TRBJ2-1; 7 bases match TRBD1. V shed 3 bases and J 4 bases; nucleotides not matched to a gene: 1. Germline CDR1 and CDR2: SGHRS and YFSETQ. CDR3 length equals 13 residues. CDR3 bases: TGCGCCAGCAGCTCGGGACAGTACAATGAGCAGTTCTTC. Its translation is CASSSGQYNEQFF. Combining the CDR3 with reference TRBV5-1 and TRBJ2-1 gives the whole variable domain KAGVTQTPRYLIKTRGQQVTLSCSPISGHRSVSWYQQTPGQGLQFLFEYFSETQRNKGNFPGRFSGRQFSNSRSEMNVSTLELGDSALYLCASSSGQYNEQFFGPGTRLTVL.

The chain links TRBV6-2 or TRBV6-3 to TRBJ1-2; D is perhaps TRBD1 (6 bases). The CDR3 is made up of 16 amino acids. V was cut by 0 bases and J by 4 bases, with 15 bases left in between. Germline V gene lookup returns CDR1 MNHEY and CDR2 SVGEGT. CDR3 nucleotide sequence: TGTGCCAGCAGTTACTCGCTCCCAGCAGGGGTCTATGGCTACACCTTC. Amino acids: CASSYSLPAGVYGYTF.

This clone was detected a few times. This sequence joins TRBV5-1 and TRBJ1-1; D is uncertain. Trimming took off 4 bases at V and 0 bases at J, with 13 bases between the two ends. The CDR3 is made up of 15 amino acids. Germline CDR1 and CDR2: SGHRS and YFSETQ. The CDR3 DNA reads as TGCGCCAGCAGCCCGCCGTTTCAGGTGAACACTGAAGCTTTCTTT. Translated, it gives CASSPPFQVNTEAFF.

This chain connects TRBV27 to TRBJ1-1; no firm D call. CDR3 length: 15 amino acids. From germline, CDR1 is MNHEY and CDR2 SMNVEV (reference sequence). The germline V and J ends were trimmed by 4 bases and 6 bases, with 18 bases remaining between them. As DNA, the CDR3 is TGTGCCAGCAGTTCCCCGACGGCAGGACTAGCTGAAGCTTTCTTT. Protein product: CASSSPTAGLAEAFF.

This rearrangement joins TRBV7-2 to TRBJ2-7, with 13 bases lining up with TRBD2. This CDR3 region has 16 residues. From germline, CDR1 is SGHTA and CDR2 FQGNSA. With 5 bases clipped from V and 5 bases from J, the junction kept 9 bases outside the gene matches. CDR3 nucleotide sequence: TGTGCCAGCAGCCCGAGGAGGACTAGCGGGAGCAACGAGCAGTACTTC. It specifies CASSPRRTSGSNEQYF.

The chain recombines TRBV3-1 (or the pseudogene TRBV3-2) with TRBJ2-7; 12 positions match TRBD2. In germline, CDR1 is LGHDT, CDR2 YNNKEL (reference sequence). The CDR3 spans 16 residues. Germline trimming cut 4 bases from V and 0 bases from J; bases unmatched to any gene: 4. The CDR3 sequence: CASSRSSGGASYEQYF. CDR3 DNA sequence: TGTGCCAGCAGCCGATCTAGCGGGGGGGCCTCCTACGAGCAGTACTTC.

The chain couples TRBV18 to TRBJ1-1; D is undetermined. The V end was cut by 4 bases, the J end by 4 bases, with 13 bases between. The germline CDR1 and CDR2 sequences are KGHSH and LQKENI. There are 14 residues in the CDR3. DNA of the CDR3: TGTGCCAGCTCACGGGCCGGGAGGGTCACTGAAGCTTTCTTT. Protein product: CASSRAGRVTEAFF.

The chain is built from TRBV19 and TRBJ1-5, with D possibly matching TRBD1 (5 bases). V lost 2 bases and J lost 2, with 10 bases in between. CDR3 length equals 15 residues. Germline lookup yields CDR1 LNHDA and CDR2 SQIVND (reference sequence). The CDR3, as DNA: TGTGCCAGTAGTATAACGGCAGGGCGCAATCAGCCCCAGCATTTT. This encodes CASSITAGRNQPQHF.

The chain recombines TRBV5-6 with TRBJ1-2; D is unclear. The CDR3 runs to 16 residues. Trimming took 0 bases from V and 8 from J, leaving 20 bases between them. In germline, CDR1 is SGHDT, CDR2 YYEEEE. CDR3 protein: CASSLGYLGGIGGYTF. As DNA, the CDR3 is TGTGCCAGCAGCTTGGGTTACCTAGGCGGGATTGGAGGCTACACCTTC. Looking up the rest from reference TRBV5-6 and TRBJ1-2 gives the full variable domain: DAGVTQSPTHLIKTRGQQVTLRCSPKSGHDTVSWYQQALGQGPQFIFQYYEEEERQRGNFPDRFSGHQFPNYSSELNVNALLLGDSALYLCASSLGYLGGIGGYTFGSGTRLTVV.

V is TRBV21-1 and J is TRBJ2-5; TRBD2, the D gene given by the table, was not confirmed from the DNA. TRBV21-1 is a known pseudogene. This CDR3 region has 16 residues. This CDR3 is CASSRRGGPTGETQYF. Written as DNA, the CDR3 is TGTGCCAGCAGCAGGAGGGGGGGCCCTACGGGAGAGACCCAGTACTTC.

The gene calls are TRBV2 and TRBJ2-2, with 12 nucleotides matching TRBD2. Germline CDR1 and CDR2: SNHLY and FYNNEI. The J segment lost 4 bases and the V segment lost 4 bases, leaving 4 bases of the junction unmatched. The CDR3 spans 16 residues. The CDR3 sequence: CASSGGLAGFTGELFF. CDR3 coding DNA: TGTGCCAGCAGTGGAGGACTAGCGGGGTTCACCGGGGAGCTGTTTTTT.

This clone was recorded once. The chain combines TRBV5-1 with TRBJ1-1; the match to TRBD1 covers 8 bases. CDR1 is SGHRS and CDR2 is YFSETQ in the germline V gene. The CDR3 contains 17 residues. V was pared by 2 bases and J by 0 bases, with 9 bases of the junction left unmatched. CDR3 coding DNA: TGCGCCAGCAGCTTAGCCCAAGGACAGGGCTTGAACACTGAAGCTTTCTTT. Translated, it gives CASSLAQGQGLNTEAFF.

This clone was counted only a few times. The chain links TRBV28 to TRBJ2-7; 9 positions agree with TRBD1. Per the germline V gene, CDR1 is MDHEN and CDR2 is SYDVKM. V was clipped by 5 bases and J by 3 bases; unmatched bases: 5. The CDR3 is made up of 14 amino acids. As DNA, the CDR3 is TGTGCCAGCAGTCCCGGGACAGGGTACTACGAGCAGTACTTC. Amino acid sequence: CASSPGTGYYEQYF.

This chain links TRBV25-1 with TRBJ2-1, with 9 bases aligning to TRBD2. Unmatched junction bases numbered 11, after V lost 3 bases and J lost 8 bases. Germline V lookup: CDR1 MGHDK, CDR2 SYGVNS. The CDR3 is made up of 16 amino acids. CDR3 region: CASSEGRLAGYDEQFF. CDR3 nucleotides: TGTGCCAGCAGTGAGGGTCGGCTAGCGGGATACGATGAGCAGTTCTTC.

This sequence joins TRBV6-6 and TRBJ1-5; D is uncertain. This CDR3 contains 16 residues. The V gene's germline CDR1 is MNHNY and CDR2 SVGAGI (reference sequence). The V gene lost 1 base and the J gene lost 4 bases, with 14 bases spanning the gap. CDR3 nucleotide sequence: TGTGCCAGCAGTTACTGGTCGACTCCTATTAATCAGCCCCAGCATTTT. Its protein product is CASSYWSTPINQPQHF.

The rearrangement joins TRBV5-6 to TRBJ2-7; 8 bases are a match to TRBD1. The CDR3 extends over 17 amino acids. With V trimmed by 0 bases and J by 2 bases, 10 bases remained unmatched. Germline CDR1 and CDR2: SGHDT and YYEEEE. The CDR3 loop is CASSLALRTGLAYEQYF. Here the CDR3 DNA reads TGTGCCAGCAGCTTGGCTCTTAGGACAGGGCTAGCCTACGAGCAGTACTTC.

Details on this clone: The sample carries other DNA sequences with the same CDR3. The rearrangement links TRBV9 to TRBJ1-5, with 7 bases lining up with TRBD1. The germline V gene has CDR1 SGDLS and CDR2 YYNGEE. V gave up 0 bases and J gave up 1 base; unmatched junction bases: 1. The CDR3 is 15 amino acids. The CDR3 sequence is CASSVGQGSNQPQHF. CDR3 nucleotides: TGTGCCAGCAGCGTAGGACAGGGCAGCAATCAGCCCCAGCATTTT.

CDR3 DNA: TGTGCCAGTAGTGACCAGGGCCATGGCTACACCTTC. This codes for CASSDQGHGYTF. The chain links TRBV19 to TRBJ1-2, with D perhaps matching TRBD1 (5 bases). Trimming took 5 bases from V and 6 from J, leaving 10 bases between them. The CDR3 covers 12 residues. The germline gives CDR1 LNHDA, CDR2 SQIVND (reference sequence).

The chain employs TRBV5-1 and TRBJ2-7, with D possibly being TRBD2 (6 bases). Germline lookup yields CDR1 SGHRS and CDR2 YFSETQ. There are 15 residues in the CDR3. Trimming cost V 1 base and J 5 bases, with 16 bases left between them. The CDR3, as DNA: TGCGCCAGCAGCTTGAATCCGGGAGTGGACGACGAGCAGTACTTC. Translation gives CASSLNPGVDDEQYF. The full variable domain, with the rest looked up from reference TRBV5-1 and TRBJ2-7, is KAGVTQTPRYLIKTRGQQVTLSCSPISGHRSVSWYQQTPGQGLQFLFEYFSETQRNKGNFPGRFSGRQFSNSRSEMNVSTLELGDSALYLCASSLNPGVDDEQYFGPGTRLTVT.

This sequence joins TRBV7-2 and TRBJ2-3, with 8 bases matching TRBD2. Trimming at V came to 6 bases and at J to 6 bases, leaving 20 bases not matched to a gene. The CDR3 runs to 18 residues. Germline V gene lookup returns CDR1 SGHTA and CDR2 FQGNSA. The CDR3: CASRSLRSGSSGSDTQYF. The CDR3, as DNA: TGTGCCAGCAGATCCCTGAGAAGCGGGAGCTCTGGTTCCGATACGCAGTATTTT.